The rows below give T cell receptor beta chains drawn from one sample of a study of Ad26.COV2.S vaccination and SARS-CoV-2 variants. Profiled with immunoSEQ multiplex PCR; TCRdb holds only in-frame clones, not every one. Among approximately 340,000 clones listed, about 90% were seen once. This specimen consisted of peripheral blood, obtained after recovery from COVID-19. These receptors were collected from a human donor who had recovered from COVID-19. Both conserved end residues are part of each CDR3. The order of the fields is clone size, D gene, J gene, V gene, CDR3 DNA, CDR3 protein. D genes are given only for firm matches. Size tells how often a clone was seen (once, few, many) or the class of an expanded clone, and some rows leave it out.

>-|-|TRBJ1-2|TRBV6-2/TRBV6-3
TGTGCCAGCAGTCTGAATGACGGCGGGGGTGGCTATGGCTACACCTTC
CASSLNDGGGGYGYTF
>few|TRBD2|TRBJ2-7|TRBV5-6
TGTGCCAGCAGACCAAAAGAGGGTCTAGCGGGTTACTACGAGCAGTACTTC
CASRPKEGLAGYYEQYF
>once|TRBD2|TRBJ2-1|TRBV11-3
TGTGCCAGCAGCTTAGCCCCGAGCGGGGGGGCGAATGAGCAGTTCTTC
CASSLAPSGGANEQFF
>-|-|TRBJ1-1|TRBV5-1
TGCGCCAGCAGCTTGAACGGACTGAACACTGAAGCTTTCTTT
CASSLNGLNTEAFF
>-|-|TRBJ1-2|TRBV3-1/TRBV3-2
TGTGCCAGCAGCCAAGATACCCGGGGGGGTGGCTACACCTTC
CASSQDTRGGGYTF
>-|-|TRBJ1-6|TRBV27
TGTGCCAGCAGGAGCTCCTATAATTCACCCCTCCACTTT
CASRSSYNSPLHF
>-|-|TRBJ1-1|TRBV27
TGTGCCAGCAGACCCCTGGGGGGCACTGAAGCTTTCTTT
CASRPLGGTEAFF
>-|-|TRBJ2-1|TRBV18
TGTGCCAGCTCAACGGGACTCAATGAGCAGTTCTTC
CASSTGLNEQFF
>-|TRBD1|TRBJ2-3|TRBV10-1
TGCGCCAGCAGTGAGTCGATGGGAACAGGGGGAGTATTCGACACGCAGTATTTT
CASSESMGTGGVFDTQYF
>once|TRBD1|TRBJ1-2|TRBV5-6
TGTGCCAGCAGCTGGGACAGGGAAGGCTACACCTTC
CASSWDREGYTF
>-|-|TRBJ1-2|TRBV4-2
TGTGCCAGCAGCCAAGAGGCAGAGGGGCTTGGGAATGGCTACACCTTC
CASSQEAEGLGNGYTF
>-|-|TRBJ2-5|TRBV4-1
TGCGCCAGCAGCCGAGGAGGGTTTGGGGAGACCCAGTACTTC
CASSRGGFGETQYF
>-|-|TRBJ2-3|TRBV19
TGTGCCACCAGCGGGCACAGCACAGATACGCAGTATTTT
CATSGHSTDTQYF
>-|TRBD1|TRBJ2-1|TRBV5-1
TGCGCCAGCAGCCCGGAACAGGGGCGGGATGAGCAGTTCTTC
CASSPEQGRDEQFF
>-|TRBD2|TRBJ2-3|TRBV4-2
TGTGCCAGCAGCCAAGAATGGCCTAGCGGGCCCGCAGATACGCAGTATTTT
CASSQEWPSGPADTQYF
>-|-|TRBJ1-1|TRBV6-5
TGTGCCAGCAGCCCGAACAGGGACACTGAAGCTTTCTTT
CASSPNRDTEAFF
>-|-|TRBJ1-3|TRBV7-9
TGTGCCAGCAGCCCGGACAGAAGAAACACCATATATTTT
CASSPDRRNTIYF
>-|-|TRBJ2-7|TRBV20-1
TGCAGTGGCTCCTTGGTGCACGAGCAGTACTTC
CSGSLVHEQYF
>-|TRBD1|TRBJ1-2|TRBV5-1
TGCGCCAGCACCGCCGCTTTCGGGACAGGGTATGGCTACACCTTC
CASTAAFGTGYGYTF
>-|TRBD2|TRBJ2-5|TRBV5-5
TGTGCCAGCAGCTTCATATCAGCGGGGCTAGAGACCCAGTACTTC
CASSFISAGLETQYF
>-|-|TRBJ1-1|TRBV5-6
TGTGCCAGCAGCTTCGGGACAAGGAACACTGAAGCTTTCTTT
CASSFGTRNTEAFF
>-|-|TRBJ1-1|TRBV19
TGTGCCGGGAGACAGGTTCAGTTCGCTGAAGCTTTCTTT
CAGRQVQFAEAFF
>-|-|TRBJ2-1|TRBV5-4
TGTGCCAGCAGCCCGCGGCCGGCGGGGGCCCAAAATGAGCAGTTCTTC
CASSPRPAGAQNEQFF
>-|TRBD1|TRBJ2-7|TRBV6-2/TRBV6-3
TGTGCCAGCAGTTTTGGGACAGGGCCTTTTCGAGAGCAGTACTTC
CASSFGTGPFREQYF
>-|TRBD1|TRBJ1-1|TRBV27
TGTGCCAGCAGTTCGTATTTTACAGGGGGCATGAACACTGAAGCTTTCTTT
CASSSYFTGGMNTEAFF
>-|-|TRBJ1-1|TRBV9
TGTGCCAGCAGCGTGAGGCCCTTACAAGGGTCTAACACTGAAGCTTTCTTT
CASSVRPLQGSNTEAFF
>-|-|TRBJ1-5|TRBV9
TGTGCCAGCAGCGCCTCCGACCTTCGCAATCAGCCCCAGCATTTT
CASSASDLRNQPQHF
>-|-|TRBJ2-2|TRBV5-6
TGTGCCAGCAGCTTGTTAGTAGGGGCCGGGGAGCTGTTTTTT
CASSLLVGAGELFF
>-|-|TRBJ2-4|TRBV9
TGTGCCAGCTCCGGGAGTAGGGCCAAAAACATTCAGTACTTC
CASSGSRAKNIQYF
>-|TRBD1|TRBJ2-7|TRBV4-1
TGCGCCAGCAGCCAAGATGGCGGACAGGCTATCTCCTACGAGCAGTACTTC
CASSQDGGQAISYEQYF
>-|-|TRBJ2-1|TRBV24-1
TGTGCCACCAGTGACGGAGCCTACAATGAGCAGTTCTTC
CATSDGAYNEQFF
>-|TRBD1|TRBJ2-7|TRBV5-8
TGTGCCAGCCGACGGACAGGGTCTTCCTACGAGCAGTACTTC
CASRRTGSSYEQYF
>-|TRBD2|TRBJ2-1|TRBV13
TGTGCCAGCAGCTTAGTAAAACTAGCGGGCGGCAATGAGCAGTTCTTC
CASSLVKLAGGNEQFF
>-|TRBD2|TRBJ2-2|TRBV7-2
TGTGCCAGCAGCTTAGATGGGGGGGCCGGGGAGCTGTTTTTT
CASSLDGGAGELFF
>few|-|TRBJ2-2|TRBV2
TGTGCCAGCACCCATTTACCCGGGGAGCTGTTTTTT
CASTHLPGELFF
>-|TRBD2|TRBJ2-5|TRBV4-2
TGTGCCAGCAGCCAAGAAGCGGCTAGCGGGGGGCAGTACCAAGAGACCCAGTACTTC
CASSQEAASGGQYQETQYF
>once|-|TRBJ2-2|TRBV4-3
TGCGCCAGCAGCCAAATAGGTCGGGCCTCCGGGGAGCTGTTTTTT
CASSQIGRASGELFF
>-|-|TRBJ2-5|TRBV18
TGTGCCAGCTCACCCAGCCAAGAGACCCAGTACTTC
CASSPSQETQYF
>-|-|TRBJ2-2|TRBV10-1
TGCGCCAGCAGTGAGTCGACCGGGGAGCTGTTTTTT
CASSESTGELFF
>-|-|TRBJ1-3|TRBV10-3
TGTGCCATCAGTGAGTCACAGGGCGAAAACACCATATATTTT
CAISESQGENTIYF
>-|-|TRBJ1-6|TRBV2
TGTGCCAGCCAATGGGGACGAAATAATTCACCCCTCCACTTT
CASQWGRNNSPLHF
>once|-|TRBJ1-1|TRBV6-5
TGTGCCAGCAGTTCCCCATCCGGGACGGTGAACACTGAAGCTTTCTTT
CASSSPSGTVNTEAFF
>-|TRBD1|TRBJ1-6|TRBV27
TGTGCCAGCAGTCCACAGGGGCCGTCACCCCTCCACTTT
CASSPQGPSPLHF
>-|TRBD2|TRBJ2-2|TRBV19
TGTGCCAGTCGAGATAGCGGGGGAAAGAACACCGGGGAGCTGTTTTTT
CASRDSGGKNTGELFF
>-|TRBD2|TRBJ2-5|TRBV7-2
TGTGCCAGCAGCATTCAGGGACTAGCAGGGGAGACCCAGTACTTC
CASSIQGLAGETQYF
>-|TRBD1|TRBJ1-1|TRBV18
TGTGCCAGCTCACCAGCAGGGGGCGCGGGTATGAACACTGAAGCTTTCTTT
CASSPAGGAGMNTEAFF
>-|TRBD2|TRBJ2-3|TRBV10-1
TGCGCCAGCCAGCGGGACTTCAGCACAGATACGCAGTATTTT
CASQRDFSTDTQYF
>-|TRBD2|TRBJ2-3|TRBV27
TGTGCCAGCAGTTTTTTGGTAGCGGGGACTAACACAGATACGCAGTATTTT
CASSFLVAGTNTDTQYF
>-|-|TRBJ1-5|TRBV10-3
TGTGCCATCAGTGAGTCGAGTCAGTTACACTTCCTTAGCAATCAGCCCCAGCATTTT
CAISESSQLHFLSNQPQHF
>few|TRBD1|TRBJ1-2|TRBV7-8
TGTGCCAGCAACTCACCTACAGGGGCAGGAAGCGGCGGCTACACCTTC
CASNSPTGAGSGGYTF
>-|-|TRBJ2-7|TRBV5-1
TGCGCCAGCAGCTTGGACAGGAGAGGCGAGCAGTACTTC
CASSLDRRGEQYF
>-|-|TRBJ2-1|TRBV7-2
TGTGCCAGCAGCTCCCTCCGGGACTGGAGAAACAATGAGCAGTTCTTC
CASSSLRDWRNNEQFF
>-|TRBD2|TRBJ2-3|TRBV20-1
TGCAGTGCTAGTTCACTAGCGGGGAACACAGATACGCAGTATTTT
CSASSLAGNTDTQYF
>-|-|TRBJ2-7|TRBV19
TGTGCCAGTAGTCCCCCGACTGGAAGACGGAGCTCCTACGAGCAGTACTTC
CASSPPTGRRSSYEQYF
>-|TRBD1|TRBJ1-5|TRBV19
TGTGCCTCGTCGGCCGGGACAGGGGGCATTGGAAGCAATCAGCCCCAGCATTTT
CASSAGTGGIGSNQPQHF
>-|TRBD1|TRBJ2-7|TRBV5-1
TGCGCCAGCAGCTTGGGGGGATGGGGACAGGTGGTTTCCTACGAGCAGTACTTC
CASSLGGWGQVVSYEQYF
>few|-|TRBJ1-1|TRBV9
TGTGCCAGCAGCGTAGGCTCCGGGGGGCGAACTGAAGCTTTCTTT
CASSVGSGGRTEAFF
>-|-|TRBJ2-3|TRBV7-9
TGTGCCAGCAGCTTACAGGAGCGCACAGATACGCAGTATTTT
CASSLQERTDTQYF
>-|TRBD2|TRBJ2-7|TRBV19
TGTGCCAGTAGTCCCCGAACCGGTGAGCGGGGTTTTACCTACGAGCAGTACTTC
CASSPRTGERGFTYEQYF